Following are 26 T cell receptor beta chains from one sample sequenced in a study of graft-versus-host responses after intestinal transplantation. Their recognized antigens are unknown. TCRdb keeps only in-frame clones here, not all; method: immunoSEQ multiplex PCR. The sample has under 150,000 clones; more than 80% are singletons. The starting material was unstimulated CD4+ T cells sorted from spleen or lymph node cells, obtained before intestinal transplant. The receptors shown here come from a human donor who received an intestinal transplant.

The chain uses TRBV7-9 and TRBJ2-2, with 12 positions matching TRBD2. The CDR3 length is 16 residues. Unmatched junction bases numbered 1, after V lost 1 base and J lost 4 bases. CDR1 and CDR2 (germline): SEHNR, FQNEAQ (reference sequence). The CDR3 region has the DNA TGTGCCAGCAGCTTAGGACTAGCGGGGGCCACCGGGGAGCTGTTTTTT. Its translation: CASSLGLAGATGELFF.

This clone is a singleton in its sample. Other DNA sequences from this sample encode an identical CDR3 as well. The chain combines TRBV5-1 with TRBJ1-1; D perhaps matches TRBD1 (5 bases). The germline V and J ends were trimmed by 0 bases and 1 base, with 7 bases remaining between them. The CDR3 sequence is 14 residues long. Germline V gene data show CDR1 as SGHRS and CDR2 as YFSETQ. CDR3 protein: CASSLAGGNTEAFF. The CDR3 coding sequence is TGCGCCAGCAGCTTGGCCGGGGGGAACACTGAAGCTTTCTTT.

V and J are TRBV6-1 and TRBJ1-1, with D unclear. Trimming stripped 3 bases from V and 10 bases from J, with 15 bases between. The germline V gene encodes CDR1 MNHNS and CDR2 SASEGT. There are 13 residues in the CDR3. CDR3 DNA sequence: TGTGCCAGCAGTGAGATTCTTGCTTCGGGAGCTTTCTTT. Translated: CASSEILASGAFF.

The chain carries TRBV27 and TRBJ2-3; weak D call: TRBD2 (6 bases). V lost 3 bases to trimming and J lost 4 bases, with 17 bases between them. This CDR3 spans 16 amino acids. Germline V gene data show CDR1 as MNHEY and CDR2 as SMNVEV (reference sequence). Written as DNA, the CDR3 is TGTGCCAGCAGTTTTGAGGCGGGGAATTTTCCAGATACGCAGTATTTT. This translates into CASSFEAGNFPDTQYF.

This rearrangement joins TRBV2 to TRBJ2-5; 7 nucleotides line up with TRBD2. CDR1 is SNHLY and CDR2 is FYNNEI in the germline V gene. Losses at the gene ends were 3 bases for V and 5 bases for J; bases not matched to a gene: 9. CDR3 length: 15 amino acids. The CDR3 loop reads CASSDFASGAETQYF. CDR3 nucleotide sequence: TGTGCCAGCAGTGACTTTGCAAGCGGGGCGGAGACCCAGTACTTC. Based on the CDR3 plus reference TRBV2 and TRBJ2-5, the full variable domain is EPEVTQTPSHQVTQMGQEVILRCVPISNHLYFYWYRQILGQKVEFLVSFYNNEISEKSEIFDDQFSVERPDGSNFTLKIRSTKLEDSAMYFCASSDFASGAETQYFGPGTRLLVL.

J is TRBJ1-4 and V is TRBV27, with 8 bases fitting TRBD1. The V and J ends lost 5 bases and 8 bases, in that order; junction bases with no gene match: 7. The CDR3 is 14 residues long. Germline CDR1 reads MNHEY; CDR2 reads SMNVEV (reference sequence). DNA for the CDR3: TGTGCCAGCAGTCCTCAGGGGGCGGGGGAAAAACTGTTTTTT. It specifies CASSPQGAGEKLFF.

V and J are TRBV9 and TRBJ1-4; possible D gene TRBD1, 5 bases. This CDR3 region has 15 residues. The germline V and J ends were trimmed by 0 bases and 5 bases, with 11 bases remaining between them. Germline V gene lookup returns CDR1 SGDLS and CDR2 YYNGEE. The CDR3: CASSVAAGDNEKLFF. The CDR3 bases are TGTGCCAGCAGCGTAGCGGCTGGGGACAATGAAAAACTGTTTTTT.

The CDR3 DNA sequence: TGTGCCAGCAGTTCCCTTGGAGGGACAGGGGCACATAATGAAAAACTGTTTTTT. Protein sequence: CASSSLGGTGAHNEKLFF. The chain couples TRBV27 to TRBJ1-4, with 10 nucleotides matching TRBD1. V was clipped by 4 bases and J by 4 bases; unmatched bases: 12. CDR3 length: 18 amino acids. Germline V gene data show CDR1 as MNHEY and CDR2 as SMNVEV (reference sequence).

The chain uses TRBV7-2 and TRBJ1-5; weak D call: TRBD1 (5 bases). The germline V and J ends were trimmed by 3 bases and 10 bases, with 16 bases remaining between them. This CDR3 comprises 14 residues. CDR1 is SGHTA, CDR2 FQGNSA, per germline. DNA of the CDR3: TGTGCCAGCAGCTTGACTAGGGGAAACCAACCCCAGCATTTT. This codes for CASSLTRGNQPQHF. The full variable domain, rest sourced from reference TRBV7-2 and TRBJ1-5, is GAGVSQSPSNKVTEKGKDVELRCDPISGHTALYWYRQSLGQGLEFLIYFQGNSAPDKSGLPSDRFSAERTGGSVSTLTIQRTQQEDSAVYLCASSLTRGNQPQHFGDGTRLSIL.

This clone was observed once. This chain connects TRBV7-3 to TRBJ2-3; 7 nucleotides align to TRBD1. CDR3 length equals 11 residues. Germline V gene lookup returns CDR1 SGHTA and CDR2 FQGTGA. Trimming cost V 8 bases and J 7 bases; bases outside gene matches: 3. CDR3 region: CASGRGNTQYF. The CDR3 DNA follows: TGTGCCAGCGGCAGGGGGAATACGCAGTATTTT. Full variable domain (rest looked up from reference TRBV7-3 and TRBJ2-3): GAGVSQTPSNKVTEKGKYVELRCDPISGHTALYWYRQSLGQGPEFLIYFQGTGAADDSGLPNDRFFAVRPEGSVSTLKIQRTERGDSAVYLCASGRGNTQYFGPGTRLTVL.

This chain links TRBV18 with TRBJ2-6; no firm D call. V was pared by 0 bases and J by 0 bases, with 3 bases between. Germline V gene sequence: CDR1 KGHSH, CDR2 LQKENI. The CDR3 extends over 15 amino acids. Written as DNA, the CDR3 is TGTGCCAGCTCACCACCGTTCTCTGGGGCCAACGTCCTGACTTTC. This translates into CASSPPFSGANVLTF.

The chain links TRBV14 to TRBJ2-3; 8 positions agree with TRBD2. Germline CDR1 reads SGHDN; CDR2 reads FVKESK. V lost 4 bases, J lost 6 bases, and 12 bases stayed unmatched. This CDR3 comprises 16 residues. DNA for the CDR3: TGTGCCAGCAGCCCCTTTGGACTAGCTTTAACGGATACGCAGTATTTT. This gives the protein CASSPFGLALTDTQYF. Drawing the rest from reference TRBV14 and TRBJ2-3, the complete variable domain is EAGVTQFPSHSVIEKGQTVTLRCDPISGHDNLYWYRRVMGKEIKFLLHFVKESKQDESGMPNNRFLAERTGGTYSTLKVQPAELEDSGVYFCASSPFGLALTDTQYFGPGTRLTVL.

The chain uses TRBV5-1 and TRBJ2-7, with D possibly TRBD2 on 6 matching bases. Trimming took 2 bases from V and 2 from J, leaving 8 bases between them. The germline gives CDR1 SGHRS, CDR2 YFSETQ. CDR3 length equals 13 residues. CDR3 in amino acids: CASSFGGTYEQYF. CDR3 DNA: TGCGCCAGCAGCTTTGGGGGGACCTACGAGCAGTACTTC.

The chain uses TRBV18 and TRBJ2-5; weak D call: TRBD2 (5 bases). Germline lookup yields CDR1 KGHSH and CDR2 LQKENI. Trimming removed 1 base from V and 2 bases from J, with 5 bases in between. The CDR3 contains 13 residues. This CDR3 is CASSPRTQETQYF. For the CDR3, the DNA is TGTGCCAGCTCACCACGGACTCAAGAGACCCAGTACTTC.

The V call is TRBV18, the J call TRBJ1-1; TRBD1 matches at 9 bases. The CDR3 length is 16 residues. With V trimmed by 4 bases and J by 5 bases, 11 bases remained unmatched. Germline lookup yields CDR1 KGHSH and CDR2 LQKENI. The CDR3 protein is CASSLTGPGTGTEAFF. For the CDR3, the DNA is TGTGCCAGCTCACTCACCGGTCCCGGGACAGGGACTGAAGCTTTCTTT.

The gene calls are TRBV7-3 and TRBJ1-2, with D possibly matching TRBD1 (5 bases). This CDR3 region has 13 residues. Germline CDR1 reads SGHTA; CDR2 reads FQGTGA. Trimming stripped 5 bases from V and 0 bases from J, with 7 bases between. The CDR3 sequence: CASSPGPNYGYTF. CDR3 coding DNA: TGTGCCAGCAGCCCGGGACCTAACTATGGCTACACCTTC. The full variable domain, in which reference TRBV7-3 and TRBJ1-2 provide the parts outside the CDR3, is GAGVSQTPSNKVTEKGKYVELRCDPISGHTALYWYRQSLGQGPEFLIYFQGTGAADDSGLPNDRFFAVRPEGSVSTLKIQRTERGDSAVYLCASSPGPNYGYTFGSGTRLTVV.

The chain combines TRBV30 with TRBJ1-6; a possible D gene is TRBD1 (5 bases). Looked up from germline, CDR1 is GTSNPN and CDR2 is SVGIG (reference sequence). CDR3 length: 18 residues. V was cut by 0 bases and J by 10 bases, with 25 bases left in between. CDR3 region: CAWSVGGFRTWSWSPLHF. DNA for the CDR3: TGTGCCTGGAGTGTGGGGGGGTTCCGGACATGGTCTTGGTCACCCCTCCACTTT.

This rearrangement joins TRBV7-8 to TRBJ1-1; 7 positions match TRBD1. Germline values: CDR1 SGHVS, CDR2 FQNEAQ. With V trimmed by 4 bases and J by 5 bases, 7 bases remained unmatched. The CDR3 contains 14 residues. The CDR3 reads CASSSAGGQTEAFF. The CDR3 nucleotides are TGTGCCAGCAGCTCCGCAGGGGGACAAACTGAAGCTTTCTTT.

The V gene is TRBV5-1, the J gene TRBJ2-2; D not resolved. V was clipped by 0 bases and J by 7 bases, with 10 bases between them. Germline lookup yields CDR1 SGHRS and CDR2 YFSETQ. This CDR3 contains 14 residues. The CDR3 nucleotides read TGCGCCAGCAGCTTGGAGTTGGGCCACGGGGAGCTGTTTTTT. This sequence encodes CASSLELGHGELFF.

The V and J genes are TRBV5-1 and TRBJ1-1; D ambiguous. The V end lost 1 base, the J end lost 0 bases, and 4 bases lay between the germline ends. The CDR3 contains 13 residues. Germline V gene sequence: CDR1 SGHRS, CDR2 YFSETQ. CDR3 in amino acids: CASSLLVNTEAFF. CDR3 nucleotides: TGCGCCAGCAGCTTGTTGGTGAACACTGAAGCTTTCTTT.

This clone appeared once. The rearrangement joins TRBV5-1 to TRBJ2-1, with a weak D call TRBD2 (5 bases). The germline V gene has CDR1 SGHRS and CDR2 YFSETQ. The CDR3 is 14 residues long. V was trimmed by 0 bases and J by 3 bases, leaving 7 bases between them. CDR3 loop: CASSLGLLYNEQFF. The CDR3 nucleotides read TGCGCCAGCAGCTTGGGACTACTCTACAATGAGCAGTTCTTC.

V is TRBV21-1 and J is TRBJ2-2; the D call of TRBD1 is as the table states it, not checked on the DNA. TRBV21-1 is recorded as a pseudogene. The CDR3 spans 16 residues. The CDR3 nucleotides are TGTGCCAGCAGCAAAAGGTCACAGGGACCCACCGGGGAGCTGTTTTTT. Amino acids: CASSKRSQGPTGELFF.

J is TRBJ2-7 and V is TRBV27; 8 bases are a match to TRBD1. Germline CDR1 MNHEY, CDR2 SMNVEV (reference sequence). Trimming removed 4 bases from V and 4 bases from J; junction bases left unmatched: 6. The CDR3 totals 14 residues. The CDR3 DNA is TGTGCCAGCAGTTGGCAGGGGGCAAGGTACGAGCAGTACTTC. This sequence encodes CASSWQGARYEQYF.

The rearrangement uses TRBV6-5 and TRBJ1-2, with D hard to call. The germline gives CDR1 MNHEY, CDR2 SVGAGI. This CDR3 spans 14 amino acids. V gave up 0 bases and J gave up 2 bases, with 7 bases separating them. This CDR3 is CASSYSSANYGYTF. Written as DNA, the CDR3 is TGTGCCAGCAGTTACTCGAGTGCGAACTATGGCTACACCTTC.

The chain couples TRBV19 to TRBJ1-1, with 7 positions matching TRBD1. J gave up 5 bases and V 5 bases, and 8 bases lay outside the gene matches. The germline gives CDR1 LNHDA, CDR2 SQIVND (reference sequence). The CDR3 spans 14 residues. CDR3 amino acids: CASSGDRRGTEAFF. CDR3 DNA: TGTGCCAGTAGTGGGGACAGAAGGGGAACTGAAGCTTTCTTT.

This chain connects TRBV11-2 to TRBJ1-1, with 7 bases lining up with TRBD1. This CDR3 spans 15 amino acids. Germline lookup yields CDR1 SGHAT and CDR2 FQNNGV. Losses at the gene ends were 4 bases for V and 4 bases for J; bases not matched to a gene: 9. CDR3 nucleotide sequence: TGTGCCAGCAGCTCACAAGGGACAGTGGGCACTGAAGCTTTCTTT. It specifies CASSSQGTVGTEAFF.